This T cell receptor (beta chain) was sequenced for a study of T cell responses to AZD1222 COVID-19 vaccine. Study conclusions and caveats: CD4 TCRs linked to vaccination spanned spike, dominating at 160-218 and 743-854.

TCRdb's table, derived via immunoSEQ multiplex PCR, lists solely in-frame clones and lacks some. The data contain under 110,000 clones, about 87% of them singletons. A word on this clone: Its antigen remains unknown.

The receptor was isolated from an adult who received the AZD1222 COVID-19 vaccine. Here the sequenced sample was peripheral blood, taken 28 days after the second AZD1222 dose.

The DNA of the CDR3 is TGCGCCAGCAGTGAGCCGCCGCGTGGGACAGGGTACTTCAAAAACATTCAGTACTTC. This sequence encodes CASSEPPRGTGYFKNIQYF. The V call is TRBV10-1, the J call TRBJ2-4; TRBD1 agrees at 9 bases. The CDR3 spans 19 residues. Germline loops: CDR1 WNHNN, CDR2 SYGVQD (reference sequence). The V gene end was trimmed by 2 bases and the J gene end by 3 bases; junction bases not matched to a gene: 14.